One TCR beta chain is described in this entry. TCRdb's copy holds only in-frame clones and misses some; the assay was immunoSEQ multiplex PCR. This sample has 79,000 or so clones; approximately 90% occur once, and the top ten carry roughly 2%. The data were taken from a study of T cell changes during pregnancy in multiple sclerosis. CDR1 is LNHDA and CDR2 is SQIVND in the germline V gene (reference sequence). Between the trimmed V and J ends, which lost 3 bases and 2 bases, there was a span of 8 bases. CDR3 size: 13 residues. This chain uses TRBV19 with TRBJ2-7; a weak D match, TRBD2 (6 bases). Specimen: peripheral blood, collected in the first trimester of pregnancy. This sequence originates from a female donor in good health, enrolled as a control in a pregnancy study. The CDR3 spells CASSIGTPYEQYF. The CDR3 DNA sequence: TGTGCCAGTAGTATCGGGACTCCCTACGAGCAGTACTTC.